The 12 T cell receptor beta chains in this list originate from one sample, sequenced in a study of blood T cell repertoires in COVID-19. The data were produced by immunoSEQ multiplex PCR, yet TCRdb's version contains in-frame clones alone and is incomplete. The table has some 170,000 clones, around four fifths seen once. Sequences were obtained from peripheral blood. These TCRs come from a man in his 70s with acute or convalescent COVID-19.

This clone showed up many times. This chain links TRBV30 with TRBJ1-2; 8 bases map to TRBD1. From germline, CDR1 is GTSNPN and CDR2 SVGIG (reference sequence). The CDR3 covers 13 residues. J lost 4 bases, V lost 4 bases, and 5 bases had no gene match. CDR3 residues: CAWMRDRPYGYTF. The CDR3 bases are TGTGCCTGGATGCGGGACAGGCCCTATGGCTACACCTTC.

The chain carries TRBV30 and TRBJ1-4; possible D gene TRBD1, 6 bases. Trimming stripped 5 bases from V and 8 bases from J, with 15 bases between. The CDR3 consists of 13 residues. The germline V gene encodes CDR1 GTSNPN and CDR2 SVGIG (reference sequence). CDR3 bases: TGTGCCTGGGATTCCGGGGGGCGAGAAAAACTGTTTTTT. The encoded protein is CAWDSGGREKLFF. Variable domain in full (rest from reference TRBV30 and TRBJ1-4): SQTIHQWPATLVQPVGSPLSLECTVEGTSNPNLYWYRQAAGRGLQLLFYSVGIGQISSEVPQNLSASRPQDRQFILSSKKLLLSDSGFYLCAWDSGGREKLFFGSGTQLSVL.

This clone was detected only a few times. This chain uses TRBV5-1 with TRBJ1-1; D might be TRBD1 (6 bases). CDR3 length: 14 amino acids. V lost 4 bases and J lost 2, with 12 bases in between. Germline V lookup: CDR1 SGHRS, CDR2 YFSETQ. The CDR3 coding sequence is TGCGCCAGCAGCGGTACAGGGAGTAACACTGAAGCTTTCTTT. Amino acids: CASSGTGSNTEAFF.

The rearrangement uses TRBV27 and TRBJ1-6; TRBD1 aligns across 10 bases. The CDR3 consists of 15 residues. The V segment lost 1 base and the J segment 7 bases; nucleotides outside the gene matches: 1. Germline lookup yields CDR1 MNHEY and CDR2 SMNVEV (reference sequence). The CDR3 protein is CASSLWTGGNSPLHF. CDR3 DNA sequence: TGTGCCAGCAGTTTATGGACAGGGGGAAATTCACCCCTCCACTTT.

The chain couples TRBV5-4 to TRBJ1-1; 9 nucleotides agree with TRBD1. The ends lost 4 bases at V and 4 bases at J; junction bases unmatched: 2. The CDR3 spans 13 residues. In germline, CDR1 is SGHNT, CDR2 YYREEE (reference sequence). CDR3: CASSQTGGTEAFF. The CDR3 nucleotides read TGTGCCAGCAGCCAGACAGGGGGCACTGAAGCTTTCTTT.

This clone was counted a single time. The chain employs TRBV9 and TRBJ2-3, with a possible D match to TRBD2 (5 bases). The germline V gene encodes CDR1 SGDLS and CDR2 YYNGEE. The CDR3 consists of 15 residues. The ends were cut back, 7 bases at V and 3 bases at J, with 18 bases in the middle. CDR3 residues: CASGAGPPGTDTQYF. CDR3 DNA: TGTGCCAGCGGAGCCGGGCCCCCGGGAACAGATACGCAGTATTTT.

CDR3: CASSLVLALDTQYF. The CDR3 coding sequence is TGTGCCAGCAGCTTAGTTCTAGCGTTAGATACGCAGTATTTT. The V and J genes are TRBV7-9 and TRBJ2-3, with D possibly being TRBD2 (6 bases). Germline V gene lookup returns CDR1 SEHNR and CDR2 FQNEAQ (reference sequence). Trimming removed 1 base at V and 5 bases at J, with 10 bases between. CDR3 size: 14 residues.

In its sample, this clone was seen a few times. This chain links TRBV5-1 with TRBJ2-7, with D tentatively TRBD2 (6 bases). Germline V gene data show CDR1 as SGHRS and CDR2 as YFSETQ. The CDR3 runs to 14 residues. The ends were cut back, 4 bases at V and 4 bases at J, with 15 bases in the middle. The CDR3 region is CASSAGSVGYEQYF. The CDR3, as DNA: TGCGCCAGCAGCGCGGGATCCGTGGGTTACGAGCAGTACTTC.

The genes are TRBV7-8 and TRBJ2-7, with a weak D call TRBD2 (5 bases). Per the germline V gene, CDR1 is SGHVS and CDR2 is FQNEAQ. Trimming stripped 5 bases from V and 5 bases from J, with 7 bases between. This CDR3 is built from 11 residues. The CDR3 protein is CASSARDEQYF. CDR3 coding DNA: TGTGCCAGCAGCGCGAGGGACGAGCAGTACTTC. The full variable domain, in which reference TRBV7-8 and TRBJ2-7 provide the parts outside the CDR3, is GAGVSQSPRYKVAKRGQDVALRCDPISGHVSLFWYQQALGQGPEFLTYFQNEAQLDKSGLPSDRFFAERPEGSVSTLKIQRTQQEDSAVYLCASSARDEQYFGPGTRLTVT.

This clone was seen a single time. The chain is built from TRBV5-1 and TRBJ2-3; TRBD2 agrees at 8 bases. Looked up from germline, CDR1 is SGHRS and CDR2 is YFSETQ. This CDR3 spans 15 amino acids. Germline trimming cut 1 base from V and 2 bases from J; bases unmatched to any gene: 3. CDR3 residues: CASSLLAGNTDTQYF. The CDR3 DNA is TGCGCCAGCAGCTTGCTAGCGGGTAACACAGATACGCAGTATTTT.

The chain carries TRBV14 and TRBJ2-3; 8 bases agree with TRBD1. Looked up from germline, CDR1 is SGHDN and CDR2 is FVKESK. This CDR3 comprises 15 residues. V was pared by 1 base and J by 5 bases, with 5 bases of the junction left unmatched. The CDR3 is CASSQAAGGIDTQYF. The DNA for the CDR3 is TGTGCCAGCAGCCAAGCGGCAGGGGGCATAGATACGCAGTATTTT.

This chain uses TRBV19 with TRBJ2-3; 12 positions match TRBD2. This CDR3 is built from 15 residues. CDR1 LNHDA and CDR2 SQIVND come from the germline V gene (reference sequence). The V segment lost 4 bases and the J segment 4 bases; nucleotides outside the gene matches: 3. This chain's CDR3 is CASSTSGGASDTQYF. CDR3 DNA sequence: TGTGCCAGTAGTACTAGCGGGGGGGCCTCAGATACGCAGTATTTT.